What follows describes a single TCR beta chain. Source study methods: Researchers report that nucleated cell counts were estimated from reference gene primer amplification. Using immunoSEQ multiplex PCR, the repertoire was profiled, and TCRdb retains in-frame clones only, with some absent. V, J and clone size derive from that table, while D and trimming were established from the DNA sequence. The sample has under 50,000 clones; 82% are singletons. Unmatched junction bases numbered 3, after V lost 3 bases and J lost 2 bases. Germline CDR1 reads MGHDK; CDR2 reads SYGVNS. This CDR3 contains 15 residues. The entry originates in a study of blood T cell repertoires in COVID-19. Looking at the study overall: Italy, Spain and the United States were the sources of the convalescent and acute COVID-19 samples. T cells, B-cell-depleted T cells, or PBMCs provided the cDNA or gDNA that served as material.

What was sequenced was peripheral blood. The chain joins TRBV25-1 to TRBJ2-3, with 9 bases fitting TRBD2. The sequence was obtained from a woman in her 70s with acute or convalescent COVID-19. The DNA for the CDR3 is TGTGCCAGCAGTGACGCGGGAGGGATCACAGATACGCAGTATTTT. Residues: CASSDAGGITDTQYF.